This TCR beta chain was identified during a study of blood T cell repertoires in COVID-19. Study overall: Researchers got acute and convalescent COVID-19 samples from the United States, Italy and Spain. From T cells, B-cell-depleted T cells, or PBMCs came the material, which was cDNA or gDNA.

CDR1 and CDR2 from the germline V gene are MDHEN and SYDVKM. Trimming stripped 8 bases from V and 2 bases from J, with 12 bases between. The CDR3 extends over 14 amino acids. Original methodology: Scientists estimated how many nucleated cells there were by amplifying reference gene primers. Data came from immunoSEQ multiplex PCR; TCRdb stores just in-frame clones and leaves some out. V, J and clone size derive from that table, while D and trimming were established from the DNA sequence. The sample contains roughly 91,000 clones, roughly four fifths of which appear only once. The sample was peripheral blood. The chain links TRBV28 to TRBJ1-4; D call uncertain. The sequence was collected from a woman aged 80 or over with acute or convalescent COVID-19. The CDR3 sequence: CASRETYTNEKLFF. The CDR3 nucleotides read TGTGCCAGCCGGGAGACATATACTAATGAAAAACTGTTTTTT.